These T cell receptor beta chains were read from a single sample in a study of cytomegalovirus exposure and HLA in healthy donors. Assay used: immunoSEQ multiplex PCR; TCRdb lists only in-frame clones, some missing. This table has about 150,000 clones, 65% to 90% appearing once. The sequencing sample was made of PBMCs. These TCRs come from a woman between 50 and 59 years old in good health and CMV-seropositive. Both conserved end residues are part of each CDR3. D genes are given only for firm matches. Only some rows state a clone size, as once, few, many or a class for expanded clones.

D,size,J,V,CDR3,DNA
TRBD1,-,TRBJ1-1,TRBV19,CASSARTGATEAFF,TGTGCCAGTAGTGCCCGGACAGGGGCCACTGAAGCTTTCTTT
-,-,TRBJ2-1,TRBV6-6,CASSYSPPGYNEQFF,TGTGCCAGCAGTTACTCCCCCCCGGGGTACAATGAGCAGTTCTTC
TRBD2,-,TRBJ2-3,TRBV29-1,CSVVSGRGRQDTQYF,TGCAGCGTTGTAAGCGGGAGGGGACGGCAGGATACGCAGTATTTT
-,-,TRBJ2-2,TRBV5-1,CASSLWTTWGTGELFF,TGCGCCAGCAGCTTATGGACTACTTGGGGCACCGGGGAGCTGTTTTTT
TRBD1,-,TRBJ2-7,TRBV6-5,CASSWGQGAGEQYF,TGTGCCAGCAGTTGGGGACAGGGGGCGGGTGAGCAGTACTTC
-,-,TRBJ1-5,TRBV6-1,CASSMRAGSNQPQHF,TGTGCCAGCAGTATGAGGGCAGGAAGCAATCAGCCCCAGCATTTT
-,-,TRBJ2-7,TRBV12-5,CASASDSAYEQYF,TGTGCTAGTGCCTCTGACTCAGCCTACGAGCAGTACTTC
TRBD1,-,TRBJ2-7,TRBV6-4,CASSDEIGTGVCEQYF,TGTGCCAGCAGTGACGAAATAGGGACAGGGGTATGCGAGCAGTACTTC
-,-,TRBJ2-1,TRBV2,CASSERGYEQFF,TGTGCCAGCAGTGAACGGGGTTATGAGCAGTTCTTC
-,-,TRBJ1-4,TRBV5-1,CASRGRTSTNEKLFF,TGCGCCAGCAGGGGCAGAACCTCAACTAATGAAAAACTGTTTTTT
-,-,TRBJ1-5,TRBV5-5,CASSLEGSRQPQHF,TGTGCCAGCAGCTTGGAGGGGTCTAGACAGCCCCAGCATTTT
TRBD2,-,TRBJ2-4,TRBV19,CASSSTSDPGAKNIQYF,TGTGCCAGTAGTAGCACTAGCGACCCTGGAGCCAAAAACATTCAGTACTTC
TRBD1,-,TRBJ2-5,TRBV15,CATSRDGQGTWETQYF,TGTGCCACCAGCAGAGATGGACAGGGGACGTGGGAGACCCAGTACTTC
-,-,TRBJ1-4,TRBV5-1,CASSPQGLGGRKLFF,TGCGCCAGCAGCCCCCAGGGACTAGGAGGTAGAAAACTGTTTTTT
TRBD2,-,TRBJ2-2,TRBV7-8,CASSLAASGGARELFF,TGTGCCAGCAGCTTAGCGGCTAGCGGGGGGGCTAGGGAGCTGTTTTTT
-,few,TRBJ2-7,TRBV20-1,CSARDLDEQYF,TGCAGTGCTAGAGATCTCGACGAGCAGTACTTC
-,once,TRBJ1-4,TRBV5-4,CASSQGWGSEKLFF,TGTGCCAGCAGCCAAGGTTGGGGCAGTGAAAAACTGTTTTTT
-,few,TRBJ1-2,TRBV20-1,CSLGTNYGYTF,TGCAGCCTAGGAACTAACTATGGCTACACCTTC
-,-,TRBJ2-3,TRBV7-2,CASTAPGDTQYF,TGTGCCAGCACCGCCCCGGGGGATACGCAGTATTTT
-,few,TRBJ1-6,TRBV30,CAWSVAGLGSPLHF,TGTGCCTGGAGTGTTGCGGGTCTTGGATCACCCCTCCACTTT
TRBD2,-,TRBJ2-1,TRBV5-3,CARSLSGEGNEQFF,TGTGCCAGAAGCTTATCGGGGGAGGGCAATGAGCAGTTCTTC
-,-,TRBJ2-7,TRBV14,CASSHFGAGEQYF,TGTGCCAGCAGCCATTTTGGAGCGGGCGAGCAGTACTTC
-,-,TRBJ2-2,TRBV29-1,CSVVGGPNTGELFF,TGCAGCGTAGTGGGGGGACCGAACACCGGGGAGCTGTTTTTT
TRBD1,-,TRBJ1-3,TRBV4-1,CASSQTPGQGQGNTIYF,TGCGCCAGCAGCCAAACCCCTGGACAGGGACAAGGAAACACCATATATTTT
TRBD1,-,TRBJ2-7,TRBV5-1,CASRGQGLTYEQYF,TGCGCCAGCAGAGGACAGGGGCTGACCTACGAGCAGTACTTC
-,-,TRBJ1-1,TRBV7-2,CASSPRVQNTEAFF,TGTGCCAGCAGCCCACGGGTGCAGAACACTGAAGCTTTCTTT
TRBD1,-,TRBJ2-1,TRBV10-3,CAISELGQGNEQFF,TGTGCCATCAGTGAGTTGGGACAGGGGAATGAGCAGTTCTTC
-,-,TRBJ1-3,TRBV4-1,CASSQDPGGNSGNTIYF,TGCGCCAGCAGCCAAGATCCCGGCGGTAACTCTGGAAACACCATATATTTT
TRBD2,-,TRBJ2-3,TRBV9,CASSVASGGTLRDAQYF,TGTGCCAGCAGCGTAGCTAGCGGAGGGACTTTAAGAGATGCGCAGTATTTT
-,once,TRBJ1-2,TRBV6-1,CASSPRPGGGDGYTF,TGTGCCAGCAGTCCCCGTCCTGGGGGAGGGGACGGCTACACCTTC
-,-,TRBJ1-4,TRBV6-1,CASMRGGEKLFF,TGTGCCAGCATGAGGGGGGGGGAAAAGCTGTTTTTT
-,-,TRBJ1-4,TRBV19,CASSDFGGVTEKLFF,TGTGCCAGTAGTGACTTCGGCGGGGTCACCGAAAAACTGTTTTTT
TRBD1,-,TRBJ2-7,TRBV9,CASSVGGQGPSYEQYF,TGTGCCAGCAGCGTAGGGGGACAGGGACCCTCCTACGAGCAGTACTTC
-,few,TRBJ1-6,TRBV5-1,CASSLEGRENSPLHF,TGCGCCAGCAGCTTGGAAGGACGGGAGAATTCACCCCTCCACTTT
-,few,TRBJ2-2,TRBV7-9,CASSLLQGFGGELFF,TGTGCCAGCAGCTTATTACAGGGATTCGGCGGGGAGCTGTTTTTT
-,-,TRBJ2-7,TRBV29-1,CSAKDSIREQYF,TGCAGCGCCAAGGACAGCATTCGGGAGCAGTACTTC
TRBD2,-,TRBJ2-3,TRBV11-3,CASSPDGGTDTQYF,TGTGCCAGCAGCCCTGACGGGGGGACTGATACGCAGTATTTT
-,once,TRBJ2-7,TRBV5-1,CASSLEARSYEQYF,TGCGCCAGCAGCTTGGAAGCTAGGTCCTACGAGCAGTACTTC
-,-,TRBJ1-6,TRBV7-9,CSSSLQGFYNSPLHF,TGTTCCAGCAGCTTACAGGGATTCTATAATTCACCCCTCCACTTT
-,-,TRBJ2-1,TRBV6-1,CASRAGSVYDNEQFF,TGTGCCAGCAGGGCAGGGTCAGTATATGACAATGAGCAGTTCTTC
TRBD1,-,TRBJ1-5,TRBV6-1,CASRITGDSNQPQHF,TGTGCCAGCAGGATAACAGGGGACAGCAATCAGCCCCAGCATTTT
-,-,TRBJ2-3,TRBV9,CASSVGGRPTDTQYF,TGTGCCAGCAGCGTAGGTGGGCGCCCCACAGATACGCAGTATTTT
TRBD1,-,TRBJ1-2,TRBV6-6,CASSKQGVYGYTF,TGTGCCAGCAGTAAACAGGGGGTTTATGGCTACACCTTC
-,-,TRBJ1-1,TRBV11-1,CASSLVEGTEAFF,TGTGCCAGCAGCTTAGTGGAGGGTACTGAAGCTTTCTTT
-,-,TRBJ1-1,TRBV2,CASSASGRRTEAFF,TGTGCCAGCAGCGCTTCGGGGAGGAGAACTGAAGCTTTCTTT
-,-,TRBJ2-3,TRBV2,CASTDLADTQYF,TGTGCCAGTACAGATTTGGCAGATACGCAGTATTTT